The 20 T cell receptor beta chains below all came from one sample that was sequenced in a study of blood T cell repertoires in COVID-19. Profiled with immunoSEQ multiplex PCR; TCRdb holds only in-frame clones, not every one. Among more than 150,000 clones, around four fifths were seen once, and the ten largest hold under 15%. The specimen was peripheral blood. The receptors originated from a man aged 25 to 40 with active or convalescent COVID-19.

V and J are TRBV6-6 and TRBJ2-7, with D possibly TRBD1 on 7 matching bases. V lost 5 bases, J lost 7 bases, and 24 bases lay in between. Germline CDR1 is MNHNY and CDR2 is SVGAGI (reference sequence). CDR3 length equals 16 residues. CDR3 protein: CASSPSPGGPRGEQYF. For the CDR3, the DNA is TGTGCCAGCAGTCCCTCCCCAGGGGGGCCACGGGGGGAGCAGTACTTC.

This chain joins TRBV11-3 and TRBJ1-5, with D possibly matching TRBD1 (5 bases). The CDR3 totals 15 residues. CDR1 SGHNT and CDR2 YENEEA come from the germline V gene. V lost 5 bases, J lost 4 bases, and 15 bases lay in between. The chain's CDR3 is CASSLGGGGNQPQHF. For the CDR3, the DNA is TGTGCCAGCAGCCTCGGTGGGGGGGGGAATCAGCCCCAGCATTTT.

This clone occurred once. The chain joins TRBV6-5 to TRBJ2-1; possible D gene TRBD2, 6 bases. The V gene lost 5 bases and the J gene lost 9 bases, with 14 bases spanning the gap. Per the germline V gene, CDR1 is MNHEY and CDR2 is SVGAGI. The CDR3 sequence is 13 residues long. The CDR3 nucleotides read TGTGCCAGCAGTCGAAGGACTAATGCTGAGCAGTTCTTC. Translating gives CASSRRTNAEQFF.

The rearrangement joins TRBV9 to TRBJ2-1; the D is unclear. Germline CDR1 and CDR2: SGDLS and YYNGEE. The V and J ends lost 3 bases and 5 bases respectively, with 24 bases between them. The CDR3 has 18 residues. The CDR3 loop reads CASSENRKPAPPDNEQFF. The CDR3 nucleotides read TGTGCCAGCAGCGAGAACAGAAAACCCGCGCCCCCAGACAATGAGCAGTTCTTC.

V gene TRBV6-6 combines with J gene TRBJ1-2, with D tentatively TRBD1 (5 bases). The germline V and J ends were trimmed by 7 bases and 0 bases, with 12 bases remaining between them. Looked up from germline, CDR1 is MNHNY and CDR2 is SVGAGI (reference sequence). This CDR3 has 14 amino acids. The CDR3: CASIPSGSNYGYTF. The CDR3 DNA sequence: TGTGCCAGCATCCCCTCAGGGTCTAACTATGGCTACACCTTC.

This chain uses TRBV7-2 with TRBJ1-1, with 7 bases matching TRBD1. Germline values: CDR1 SGHTA, CDR2 FQGNSA. CDR3 size: 14 residues. V shed 11 bases, J shed 0 bases, and the junction held 9 bases outside the gene matches. The CDR3 here is CASIGQALNTEAFF. CDR3 DNA: TGTGCCTCCATAGGACAGGCATTGAACACTGAAGCTTTCTTT.

The table lists this clone with a count of one. The J gene is TRBJ1-1, the V gene TRBV27, with D uncertain. The V end was cut by 2 bases, the J end by 2 bases, with 24 bases between. Germline V lookup: CDR1 MNHEY, CDR2 SMNVEV (reference sequence). This CDR3 contains 19 residues. As DNA, the CDR3 is TGTGCCAGCAGTTTAGCAGGCCGGCCCAGCTGGAGGCAAAACACTGAAGCTTTCTTT. It encodes CASSLAGRPSWRQNTEAFF.

This clone was seen a few times. CDR3: CASSSSDRNYGYTF. DNA for the CDR3: TGTGCCAGCTCATCATCGGACAGGAACTATGGCTACACCTTC. V and J are TRBV18 and TRBJ1-2; 7 bases line up with TRBD1. Trimming at V came to 5 bases and at J to 2 bases, leaving 5 bases not matched to a gene. This CDR3 spans 14 amino acids. CDR1 is KGHSH and CDR2 is LQKENI in the germline V gene.

The rearrangement links TRBV10-3 to TRBJ2-1; D is ambiguous. Trimming left V 10 bases short and J 6 bases short, with 13 bases between. The germline V gene encodes CDR1 ENHRY and CDR2 SYGVKD. The CDR3 has 12 residues. As DNA, the CDR3 is TGTGCCACTACTTTTAACCTCAATGAGCAGTTCTTC. Translating gives CATTFNLNEQFF.

The V gene is TRBV18, the J gene TRBJ2-2; 9 nucleotides align to TRBD1. Trimming removed 8 bases from V and 1 base from J; junction bases left unmatched: 8. The CDR3 contains 16 residues. Germline CDR1 reads KGHSH; CDR2 reads LQKENI. The CDR3 loop is CASVQGAIWNTGELFF. The CDR3 bases are TGTGCCAGCGTACAGGGGGCGATTTGGAACACCGGGGAGCTGTTTTTT.

The CDR3 sequence is CASSLHPGTSSYEQYF. The DNA for the CDR3 is TGTGCCAGCAGCTTACATCCCGGGACTAGCTCGTACGAGCAGTACTTC. The chain joins TRBV7-2 to TRBJ2-7; 9 bases align to TRBD2. This CDR3 has 16 amino acids. The germline gives CDR1 SGHTA, CDR2 FQGNSA. With V trimmed by 2 bases and J by 4 bases, 9 bases remained unmatched.

This chain joins TRBV11-2 and TRBJ1-1; 7 bases agree with TRBD1. Germline assignment: CDR1 SGHAT and CDR2 FQNNGV. This CDR3 contains 14 residues. Here the CDR3 DNA reads TGTGCGGGGGTGGGACAGCCGCTGAACACTGAAGCTTTCTTT. This codes for CAGVGQPLNTEAFF.

The chain has TRBV5-1 and TRBJ2-5; 7 bases are shared with TRBD1. The germline CDR1 and CDR2 sequences are SGHRS and YFSETQ. This CDR3 is 14 amino acids long. The junction had 1 base not matched to a gene; V was cut back by 2 bases and J by 0 bases. The CDR3 loop reads CASSLGTDQETQYF. As DNA, the CDR3 is TGCGCCAGCAGCTTAGGGACAGACCAAGAGACCCAGTACTTC. Looking up the rest from reference TRBV5-1 and TRBJ2-5 gives the full variable domain: KAGVTQTPRYLIKTRGQQVTLSCSPISGHRSVSWYQQTPGQGLQFLFEYFSETQRNKGNFPGRFSGRQFSNSRSEMNVSTLELGDSALYLCASSLGTDQETQYFGPGTRLLVL.

The chain links TRBV6-5 to TRBJ1-2; D is possibly TRBD1 (5 bases). This CDR3 spans 14 amino acids. V was trimmed by 7 bases and J by 5 bases, leaving 17 bases between them. Germline lookup yields CDR1 MNHEY and CDR2 SVGAGI. The DNA of the CDR3 is TGTGCCAGCACATCCCGAGAACAGGTTTATGGCTACACCTTC. Its translation is CASTSREQVYGYTF.

V usage is TRBV11-3 and J usage is TRBJ2-5, with 11 bases fitting TRBD1. The germline V gene has CDR1 SGHNT and CDR2 YENEEA. CDR3 length equals 15 residues. Losses at the gene ends were 3 bases for V and 5 bases for J; bases not matched to a gene: 5. CDR3: CASSFGQGARETQYF. CDR3 coding DNA: TGTGCCAGCAGCTTTGGACAGGGGGCGAGGGAGACCCAGTACTTC.

The genes are TRBV19 and TRBJ2-3; D is perhaps TRBD1 (8 bases). The V gene lost 9 bases and the J gene lost 3 bases, with 22 bases spanning the gap. The V gene's germline CDR1 is LNHDA and CDR2 SQIVND (reference sequence). This CDR3 spans 16 amino acids. CDR3 coding DNA: TGTGCCAGCGCAGGGGGCGCGGGGGTCGTTACAGATACGCAGTATTTT. It is translated as CASAGGAGVVTDTQYF. Full variable domain (rest looked up from reference TRBV19 and TRBJ2-3): DGGITQSPKYLFRKEGQNVTLSCEQNLNHDAMYWYRQDPGQGLRLIYYSQIVNDFQKGDIAEGYSVSREKKESFPLTVTSAQKNPTAFYLCASAGGAGVVTDTQYFGPGTRLTVL.

As for this clone: The sample holds other DNA sequences that translate to the same CDR3. This chain connects TRBV7-2 to TRBJ1-1; perhaps TRBD1 as D (5 bases). The CDR3 totals 15 residues. The germline gives CDR1 SGHTA, CDR2 FQGNSA. Trimming cost V 5 bases and J 0 bases, with 13 bases left between them. In DNA, the CDR3 is TGTGCCAGCAGCCCCGCCGGGGGGGTGAACACTGAAGCTTTCTTT. Protein sequence: CASSPAGGVNTEAFF.

This clone was seen more than once but under ten times. The gene calls are TRBV3-1 (or the pseudogene TRBV3-2) and TRBJ1-1, with D perhaps matching TRBD1 (6 bases). CDR1 is LGHDT, CDR2 YNNKEL, per germline (reference sequence). V lost 6 bases to trimming and J lost 1 base, with 12 bases between them. This CDR3 spans 14 amino acids. As DNA, the CDR3 is TGTGCCAGCAGACTACAGGGAGAGAACACTGAAGCTTTCTTT. Protein product: CASRLQGENTEAFF.

The V and J genes are TRBV7-6 and TRBJ2-1; 9 bases are shared with TRBD2. Germline CDR1 is SGHVS and CDR2 is FNYEAQ. CDR3 size: 18 residues. Trimming took 1 base from V and 4 from J; bases not matched to a gene: 11. This CDR3 is CASSLGAGGGTLYNEQFF. CDR3 coding DNA: TGTGCCAGCAGCTTAGGAGCGGGGGGCGGGACGCTATACAATGAGCAGTTCTTC.

The J gene is TRBJ2-2, the V gene TRBV5-1; TRBD2 matches at 12 bases. CDR1 and CDR2 from the germline V gene are SGHRS and YFSETQ. After removal of 4 bases from V and 5 bases from J, the junction contained 3 bases not matched to a gene. This CDR3 comprises 15 residues. The CDR3 sequence: CASSPGLAGTGELFF. The CDR3 DNA sequence: TGCGCCAGCAGCCCGGGACTAGCGGGTACCGGGGAGCTGTTTTTT.